These 25 T cell receptor beta chains originate from one sample sequenced in a study of early T cells in non-severe SARS-CoV-2 infection. TCRdb used MiXCR to reprocess the 5' RACE reads, holding one entry per CDR3 protein. The sample has 45,000 to 65,000 distinct CDR3 sequences; about 11% are singletons. Sequenced material: whole blood. The receptors shown here come from an adult who was a healthcare worker with PCR-confirmed SARS-CoV-2 infection or an uninfected control (not recorded which).

CDR3 region: CSVQLAGVFF. The DNA of the CDR3 is TGCAGCGTCCAACTAGCGGGAGTATTCTTC. The chain has TRBV29-1 and TRBJ2-1; TRBD2 agrees at 11 bases. V was clipped by 6 bases and J by 16 bases; unmatched bases: 5. CDR1 is SQVTM and CDR2 is ANQGSEA in the germline V gene. The CDR3 has 10 amino acids.

The gene calls are TRBV6-6 and TRBJ1-6; D not certain. The germline V gene has CDR1 MNHNY and CDR2 SVGAGI (reference sequence). With 8 bases removed from V and 6 bases from J, the gap between germline ends came to 11 bases. The CDR3 length is 13 residues. DNA of the CDR3: TGTGCCAGCGGTTTAGAGGGTAATTCACCCCTCCACTTT. Translating gives CASGLEGNSPLHF.

There are many counts of this clonotype. The chain is built from TRBV4-1 and TRBJ1-5, with 7 bases identical to TRBD1. Germline V gene lookup returns CDR1 MGHRA and CDR2 YSYEKL. CDR3 length equals 17 residues. V dropped 0 bases and J dropped 7; count of bases not matched to a gene: 12. Here the CDR3 DNA reads TGCGCCAGCAGCCAAGATCCTTGGACAGGTCAGGCGCAGCCCCAGCATTTT. Translated: CASSQDPWTGQAQPQHF.

The chain recombines TRBV7-2 with TRBJ2-5; D gene unclear. The CDR3 totals 16 residues. V lost 1 base and J 1 base, leaving 13 bases between the germline ends. CDR1 and CDR2 from the germline V gene are SGHTA and FQGNSA. The CDR3, as DNA: TGTGCCAGCAGCTTAGTACCCCGCCCCACCCAAGAGACCCAGTACTTC. Encoded protein: CASSLVPRPTQETQYF.

The J gene is TRBJ1-3, the V gene TRBV3-1; TRBD1 matches at 7 bases. The CDR3 sequence is 14 residues long. After removal of 4 bases from V and 0 bases from J, the junction contained 0 bases not matched to a gene. Looked up from germline, CDR1 is LGHDT and CDR2 is YNNKEL (reference sequence). CDR3 DNA sequence: TGTGCCAGCAGCCGGGACAGCTCTGGAAACACCATATATTTT. Translated: CASSRDSSGNTIYF.

This clonotype has a handful of counts. The chain uses TRBV9 and TRBJ1-1; D remains ambiguous. The germline V gene has CDR1 SGDLS and CDR2 YYNGEE. This CDR3 has 13 amino acids. V was cut by 2 bases and J by 5 bases, with 10 bases left in between. CDR3 sequence reads: CASSVDLSTEAFF. For the CDR3, the DNA is TGTGCCAGCAGCGTGGACCTTTCGACTGAAGCTTTCTTT.

The chain joins TRBV7-9 to TRBJ2-7; no clear D gene. V lost 0 bases, J lost 6 bases, and 6 bases lay in between. This CDR3 comprises 12 residues. In germline, CDR1 is SEHNR, CDR2 FQNEAQ (reference sequence). CDR3 sequence reads: CASSLALGEQYF. The CDR3 nucleotides are TGTGCCAGCAGCTTAGCCCTAGGCGAGCAGTACTTC.

This clonotype was seen more than once but under ten times. V is TRBV7-9 and J is TRBJ2-1; D remains ambiguous. Germline V CDR1 and CDR2: SEHNR, FQNEAQ (reference sequence). Trimming left V 5 bases short and J 4 bases short, with 3 bases between. There are 11 residues in the CDR3. This chain's CDR3 is CASSIYNEQFF. CDR3 coding DNA: TGTGCCAGCAGCATTTACAATGAGCAGTTCTTC.

This clonotype was counted at least ten times. The genes are TRBV2 and TRBJ2-1, with 12 bases lining up with TRBD1. The junction had 9 bases not matched to a gene; V was cut back by 8 bases and J by 7 bases. CDR3 length: 15 amino acids. The germline V gene has CDR1 SNHLY and CDR2 FYNNEI. The CDR3 DNA reads as TGTGCCAGCCCCGAGGGGACAGGGGGCTGGAATGAGCAGTTCTTC. Its translation: CASPEGTGGWNEQFF.

This clonotype was picked up many times. The chain joins TRBV20-1 to TRBJ2-3, with D tentatively TRBD2 (5 bases). This CDR3 contains 15 residues. Germline V CDR1 and CDR2: DFQATT, SNEGSKA (reference sequence). V lost 1 base, J lost 0 bases, and 11 bases lay in between. The CDR3 region is CSARATGSSTDTQYF. In DNA, the CDR3 is TGCAGTGCTAGAGCAACGGGGTCTAGCACAGATACGCAGTATTTT.

This clonotype was picked up a small number of times. This chain joins TRBV28 and TRBJ1-5; D gene unclear. Germline V lookup: CDR1 MDHEN, CDR2 SYDVKM. The CDR3 loop spans 13 amino acids. Deletions cut 9 bases from V and 1 base from J, with 10 bases between. The CDR3 DNA follows: TGTGCCAGTGTACATCTAAGCAATCAGCCCCAGCATTTT. Amino acid sequence: CASVHLSNQPQHF.

The chain joins TRBV5-1 to TRBJ2-1; 10 positions match TRBD1. Germline V gives CDR1 SGHRS, CDR2 YFSETQ. J lost 9 bases, V lost 4 bases, and 10 bases had no gene match. The CDR3 has 15 residues. The CDR3 reads CASSPRQGALGEQFF. In DNA form, the CDR3 reads TGCGCCAGCAGCCCAAGACAGGGGGCGTTAGGTGAGCAGTTCTTC.

The sample holds many counts of this clonotype. V usage is TRBV12-3 or TRBV12-4 and J usage is TRBJ2-1; TRBD2 might be the D (7 bases). Trimming pared 5 bases from V and 8 bases from J, leaving 22 bases between. The CDR3 covers 16 residues. The CDR3 DNA sequence: TGTGCCAGCAGTACCGGGGGCGGGAGCTCCCTAGATGAGCAGTTCTTC. Translated, it gives CASSTGGGSSLDEQFF.

By share, this clonotype counts as medium-sized. Germline and junction disagree at one end, which may indicate a read error. V and J are TRBV7-9 and TRBJ2-7; D remains ambiguous. The CDR3 is 17 residues long. Germline CDR1 and CDR2: SEHNR and FQNEAQ (reference sequence). CDR3 residues: CASSPRPFRTVSHEQYF. The CDR3 DNA is TGTGCCAGCAGCCCTCGTCCTTTCCGCACAGTCTCCCACGAGCAGTACTTC.

This clonotype was counted a few times. The gene calls are TRBV20-1 and TRBJ2-7; 7 bases map to TRBD1. J lost 6 bases, V lost 3 bases, and 5 bases had no gene match. Germline loops: CDR1 DFQATT, CDR2 SNEGSKA (reference sequence). The CDR3 has 12 residues. CDR3 residues: CSARHDRAEQYF. CDR3 sequence (DNA): TGCAGTGCTAGGCATGACAGGGCCGAGCAGTACTTC.

V and J are TRBV20-1 and TRBJ1-2; D ambiguous. V lost 7 bases and J lost 8, with 14 bases in between. The CDR3 extends over 11 amino acids. Germline V gene sequence: CDR1 DFQATT, CDR2 SNEGSKA (reference sequence). CDR3 coding DNA: TGCAGTGTACGATCCGACGGGGGCTACACCTTC. This sequence encodes CSVRSDGGYTF.

V and J are TRBV20-1 and TRBJ2-6; a weak D match, TRBD2 (6 bases). This CDR3 comprises 16 residues. The germline V gene encodes CDR1 DFQATT and CDR2 SNEGSKA (reference sequence). V lost 4 bases and J lost 0, with 13 bases in between. The CDR3 region has the DNA TGCAGTGCTAAGCTCGGGGGTAACTCTGGGGCCAACGTCCTGACTTTC. This sequence encodes CSAKLGGNSGANVLTF.

This clonotype was found a few times. CDR3 bases: TGTGCCAGCACTCCCCCCGGGACTAGGTCCACCGGGGAGCTGTTTTTT. It is translated as CASTPPGTRSTGELFF. This chain links TRBV6-6 with TRBJ2-2; 8 bases align to TRBD2. Germline trimming cut 7 bases from V and 4 bases from J; bases unmatched to any gene: 11. Germline V gives CDR1 MNHNY, CDR2 SVGAGI (reference sequence). The CDR3 length is 16 residues.

This clonotype was observed at least ten times. The chain uses TRBV7-8 and TRBJ1-6; 8 nucleotides agree with TRBD1. Germline-derived CDR1 and CDR2 are SGHVS and FQNEAQ. V lost 1 base to trimming and J lost 0 bases; unmatched junction nucleotides: 5. This CDR3 is 18 amino acids long. The chain's CDR3 is CASSLVGQESSYNSPLHF. CDR3 nucleotides: TGTGCCAGCAGCTTAGTGGGACAGGAGTCCTCCTATAATTCACCCCTCCACTTT.

A single count supports this clonotype. A much larger clone lies a single base off, so this may be a read error. The chain recombines TRBV10-3 with TRBJ2-1, with TRBD1 matching over 8 bases. There are 14 residues in the CDR3. Germline trimming cut 8 bases from V and 6 bases from J; bases unmatched to any gene: 9. Germline-derived CDR1 and CDR2 are ENHRY and SYGVKD. The CDR3 spells CAIRPWDRSNEQFF. CDR3 coding DNA: TGTGCCATCCGTCCTTGGGACAGGAGCAATGAGCAGTTCTTC.

The V gene is TRBV20-1, the J gene TRBJ2-1, with D possibly being TRBD1 or TRBD2 (6 bases each). Per the germline V gene, CDR1 is DFQATT and CDR2 is SNEGSKA (reference sequence). Trimming shortened V by 7 bases and J by 5 bases, and 24 bases separated the two germline ends. There are 16 residues in the CDR3. The CDR3 loop reads CSVPSLGGFSDNEQFF. The CDR3 bases are TGCAGTGTTCCTAGTCTGGGGGGCTTTTCAGACAATGAGCAGTTCTTC.

This clonotype was seen a few times. The CDR3, as DNA: TGTGCCAGCAGTTATAAAGGAGAGACCCAGTACTTC. This encodes CASSYKGETQYF. The V call is TRBV2, the J call TRBJ2-5, with D hard to call. V was clipped by 5 bases and J by 4 bases, with 8 bases between them. The CDR3 consists of 12 residues. Germline-derived CDR1 and CDR2 are SNHLY and FYNNEI. Looking up the rest from reference TRBV2 and TRBJ2-5 gives the full variable domain: EPEVTQTPSHQVTQMGQEVILRCVPISNHLYFYWYRQILGQKVEFLVSFYNNEISEKSEIFDDQFSVERPDGSNFTLKIRSTKLEDSAMYFCASSYKGETQYFGPGTRLLVL.

V usage is TRBV7-2 and J usage is TRBJ2-5; maybe TRBD1 (6 bases). The CDR3 is made up of 15 amino acids. Germline V gene data show CDR1 as SGHTA and CDR2 as FQGNSA. Trimming took off 5 bases at V and 3 bases at J, with 16 bases between the two ends. As DNA, the CDR3 is TGTGCCAGCAGCCGTCAAGGGGGATATGAAGAGACCCAGTACTTC. This sequence encodes CASSRQGGYEETQYF.

This clonotype was seen ten or more times. The CDR3 DNA reads as TGCAGTGCTAGAGTCGGGGCTAGCTCAGATACGCAGTATTTT. Its protein is CSARVGASSDTQYF. The chain has TRBV20-1 and TRBJ2-3; D assignment may be TRBD1 or TRBD2 (5 bases each). CDR1 and CDR2 (germline): DFQATT, SNEGSKA (reference sequence). V was trimmed by 1 base and J by 4 bases, leaving 12 bases between them. The CDR3 spans 14 residues.

As to this clonotype: With a much larger clone just one base away, this may be a read error. This chain connects TRBV2 to TRBJ2-5; TRBD2 is a possible D gene (6 bases). The V gene's germline CDR1 is SNHLY and CDR2 FYNNEI. Trimming stripped 5 bases from V and 5 bases from J, with 9 bases between. This CDR3 has 12 residues. The CDR3 loop reads CASSTGSETQYF. The CDR3 DNA reads as TGTGCCAGCAGTACCGGGAGCGAGACCCAGTACTTC. Full variable domain (outside the CDR3, taken from reference TRBV2 and TRBJ2-5): EPEVTQTPSHQVTQMGQEVILRCVPISNHLYFYWYRQILGQKVEFLVSFYNNEISEKSEIFDDQFSVERPDGSNFTLKIRSTKLEDSAMYFCASSTGSETQYFGPGTRLLVL.